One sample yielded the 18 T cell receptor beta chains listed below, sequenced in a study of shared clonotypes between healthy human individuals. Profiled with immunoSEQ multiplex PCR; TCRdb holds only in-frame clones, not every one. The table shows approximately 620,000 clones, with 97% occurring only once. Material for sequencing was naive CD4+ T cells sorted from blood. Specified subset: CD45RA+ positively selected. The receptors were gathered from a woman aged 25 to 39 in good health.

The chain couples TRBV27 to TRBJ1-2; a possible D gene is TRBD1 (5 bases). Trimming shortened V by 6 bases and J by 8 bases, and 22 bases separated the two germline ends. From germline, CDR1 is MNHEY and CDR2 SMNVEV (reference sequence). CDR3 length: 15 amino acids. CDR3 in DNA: TGTGCCAGCAGCCCTTTCAGGGCCATACCTCGGGGCTACACCTTC. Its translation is CASSPFRAIPRGYTF.

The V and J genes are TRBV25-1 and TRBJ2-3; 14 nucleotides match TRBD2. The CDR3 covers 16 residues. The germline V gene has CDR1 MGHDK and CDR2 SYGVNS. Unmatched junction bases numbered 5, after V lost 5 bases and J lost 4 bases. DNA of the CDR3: TGTGCCAGCAGTCCGGGACTAGCGGGAGCGGCAGATACGCAGTATTTT. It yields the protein CASSPGLAGAADTQYF.

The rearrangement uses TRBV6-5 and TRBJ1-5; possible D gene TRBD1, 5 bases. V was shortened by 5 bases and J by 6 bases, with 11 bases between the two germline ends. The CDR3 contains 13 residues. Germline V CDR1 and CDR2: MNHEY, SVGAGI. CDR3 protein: CASSQGVFQPQHF. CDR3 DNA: TGTGCCAGCAGTCAAGGGGTCTTTCAGCCCCAGCATTTT.

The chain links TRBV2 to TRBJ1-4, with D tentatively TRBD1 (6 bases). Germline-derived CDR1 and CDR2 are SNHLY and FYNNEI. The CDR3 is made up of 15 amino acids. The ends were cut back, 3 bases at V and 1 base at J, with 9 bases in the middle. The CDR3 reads CASSEEGGTNEKLFF. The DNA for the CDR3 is TGTGCCAGCAGTGAGGAGGGGGGAACTAATGAAAAACTGTTTTTT. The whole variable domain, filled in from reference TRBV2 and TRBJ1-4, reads EPEVTQTPSHQVTQMGQEVILRCVPISNHLYFYWYRQILGQKVEFLVSFYNNEISEKSEIFDDQFSVERPDGSNFTLKIRSTKLEDSAMYFCASSEEGGTNEKLFFGSGTQLSVL.

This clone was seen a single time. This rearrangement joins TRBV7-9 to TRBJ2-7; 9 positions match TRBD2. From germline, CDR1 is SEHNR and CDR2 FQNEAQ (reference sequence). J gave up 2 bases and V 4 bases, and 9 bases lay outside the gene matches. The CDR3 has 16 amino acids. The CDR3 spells CASSSLIRGRAYEQYF. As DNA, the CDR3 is TGTGCCAGCAGCTCCCTTATTCGCGGGAGGGCCTACGAGCAGTACTTC.

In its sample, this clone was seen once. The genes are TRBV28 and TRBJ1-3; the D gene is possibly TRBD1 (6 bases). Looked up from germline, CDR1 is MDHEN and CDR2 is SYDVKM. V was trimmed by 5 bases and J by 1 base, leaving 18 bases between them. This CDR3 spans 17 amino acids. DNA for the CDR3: TGTGCCAGCAGTCTGCTCCGGAGGGGGTTATCTGGAAACACCATATATTTT. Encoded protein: CASSLLRRGLSGNTIYF.

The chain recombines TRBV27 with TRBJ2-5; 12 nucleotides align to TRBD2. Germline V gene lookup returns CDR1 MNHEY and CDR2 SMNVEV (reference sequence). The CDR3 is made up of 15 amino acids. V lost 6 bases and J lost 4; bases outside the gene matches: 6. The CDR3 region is CASSKRTSGAETQYF. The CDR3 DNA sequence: TGTGCCAGCAGCAAGAGGACTAGCGGGGCAGAGACCCAGTACTTC.

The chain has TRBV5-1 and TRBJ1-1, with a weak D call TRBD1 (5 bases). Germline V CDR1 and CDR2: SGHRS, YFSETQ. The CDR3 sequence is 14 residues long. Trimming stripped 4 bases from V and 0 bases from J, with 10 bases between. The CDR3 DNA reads TGCGCCAGCAGCGTGCAGGGCATGAACACTGAAGCTTTCTTT. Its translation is CASSVQGMNTEAFF.

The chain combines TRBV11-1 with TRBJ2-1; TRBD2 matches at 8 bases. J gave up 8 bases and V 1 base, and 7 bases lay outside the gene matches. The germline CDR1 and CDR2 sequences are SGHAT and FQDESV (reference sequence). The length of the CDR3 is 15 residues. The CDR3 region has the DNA TGTGCCAGCAGCTTAGAAGGAGCGGGAGCGTATGAGCAGTTCTTC. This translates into CASSLEGAGAYEQFF. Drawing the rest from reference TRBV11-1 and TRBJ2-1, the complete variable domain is EAEVAQSPRYKITEKSQAVAFWCDPISGHATLYWYRQILGQGPELLVQFQDESVVDDSQLPKDRFSAERLKGVDSTLKIQPAELGDSAMYLCASSLEGAGAYEQFFGPGTRLTVL.

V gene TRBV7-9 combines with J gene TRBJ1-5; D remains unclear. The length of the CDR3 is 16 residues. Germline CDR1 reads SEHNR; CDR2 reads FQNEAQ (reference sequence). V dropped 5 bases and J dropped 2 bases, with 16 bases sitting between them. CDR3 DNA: TGTGCCAGCAGCCTAGGGTCCGGGGATGGCAATCAGCCCCAGCATTTT. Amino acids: CASSLGSGDGNQPQHF.

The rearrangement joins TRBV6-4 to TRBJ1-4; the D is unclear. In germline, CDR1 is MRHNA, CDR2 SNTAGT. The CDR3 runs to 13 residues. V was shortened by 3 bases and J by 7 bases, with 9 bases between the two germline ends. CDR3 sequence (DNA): TGTGCCAGCAGTGAGGCTGTCGGTGAAAAACTGTTTTTT. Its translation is CASSEAVGEKLFF.

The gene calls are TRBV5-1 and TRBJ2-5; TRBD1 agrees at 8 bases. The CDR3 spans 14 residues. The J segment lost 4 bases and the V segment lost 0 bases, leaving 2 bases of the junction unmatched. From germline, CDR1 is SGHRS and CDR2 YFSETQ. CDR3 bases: TGCGCCAGCAGCTTGGGACAGGGGAGAGAGACCCAGTACTTC. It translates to CASSLGQGRETQYF.

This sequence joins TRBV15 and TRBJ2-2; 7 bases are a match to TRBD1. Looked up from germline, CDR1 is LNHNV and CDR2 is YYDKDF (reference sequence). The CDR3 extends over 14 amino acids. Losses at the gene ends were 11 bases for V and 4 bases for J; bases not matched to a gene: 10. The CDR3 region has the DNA TGTGCCTCAAGGGGAGCAGGGGGCACCGGGGAGCTGTTTTTT. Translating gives CASRGAGGTGELFF.

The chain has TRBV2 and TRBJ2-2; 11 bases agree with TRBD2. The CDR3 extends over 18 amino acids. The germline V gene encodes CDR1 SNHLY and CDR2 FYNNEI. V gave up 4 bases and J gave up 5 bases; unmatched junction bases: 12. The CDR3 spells CASSGLAGGPDRTGELFF. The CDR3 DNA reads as TGTGCCAGCAGTGGGTTAGCGGGAGGGCCCGATCGGACCGGGGAGCTGTTTTTT.

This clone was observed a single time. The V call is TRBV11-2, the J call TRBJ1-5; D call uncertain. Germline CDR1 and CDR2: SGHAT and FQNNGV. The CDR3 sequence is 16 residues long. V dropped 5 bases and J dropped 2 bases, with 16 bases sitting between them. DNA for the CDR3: TGTGCCAGCAGCCACGGGAGCTTGGGTGGCAATCAGCCCCAGCATTTT. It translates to CASSHGSLGGNQPQHF.

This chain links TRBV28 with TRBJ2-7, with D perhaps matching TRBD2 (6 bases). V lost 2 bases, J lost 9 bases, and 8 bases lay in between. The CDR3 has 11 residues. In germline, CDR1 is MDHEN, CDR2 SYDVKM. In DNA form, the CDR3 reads TGTGCCAGCAGTTTACGGGAGCGGCAGTACTTC. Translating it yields CASSLRERQYF.

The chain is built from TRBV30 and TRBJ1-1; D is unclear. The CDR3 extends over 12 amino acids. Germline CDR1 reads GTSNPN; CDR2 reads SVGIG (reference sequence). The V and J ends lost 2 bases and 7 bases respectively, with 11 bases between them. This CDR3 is CAWSPTGIEAFF. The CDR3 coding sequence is TGTGCCTGGAGTCCTACGGGAATTGAAGCTTTCTTT.

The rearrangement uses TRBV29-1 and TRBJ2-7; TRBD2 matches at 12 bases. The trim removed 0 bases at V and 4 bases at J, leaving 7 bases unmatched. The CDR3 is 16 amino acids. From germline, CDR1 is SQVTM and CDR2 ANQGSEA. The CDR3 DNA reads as TGCAGCGTTGAAGATCGTGGACTAGCGGGATCTTACGAGCAGTACTTC. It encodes CSVEDRGLAGSYEQYF.